The TCR beta chain under discussion was sequenced for a study of blood T cell repertoires in COVID-19 (dated by TCRdb to 2020 to 2021). Turning to the overall study: Samples from collaborators originated in the United States, Italy and Spain and spanned both the acute and convalescent phases of COVID-19. The material from the prospective study consisted of cDNA or gDNA derived from T cells, B-cell-depleted T cells, or PBMCs. Subjects who had been exposed to COVID-19, were actively infected with it, or had recovered from it provided the deeply sampled blood TCRbeta repertoires that made up the dataset. The repertoires were made available in a free public database intended to serve as a resource for research on the immune response to SARS-CoV-2. Samples came from the ongoing ImmuneRACE study (first 160 participants) plus 1,254 subjects from 6 global collaborators. A de-identified subject ID, COVID-19 status, age in years and sex were almost always included in the sample metadata. Where available, HLA class I and class II types were taken from metadata supplied by the sample provider and were not determined by assay-based typing. General conclusions and limits of the study: The amount of clinical and demographic metadata varied by source and participant and was provided uncurated.

Turning to this clone: Its target antigen remains unknown. Per-base quality was not reported, and no clone a single base away is much larger than it.

Whole blood was collected in K2EDTA tubes by collaborating institutions according to the institutions' own protocols. For TCRbeta analysis, collaborator samples were shipped as frozen whole blood, as isolated PBMCs, or as DNA extracted from either sample type. TCRbeta CDR3 regions were amplified from genomic DNA by means of the immunoSEQ Assay, a bias-controlled multiplex PCR. The authors' analysis ran thus. Nucleated cell counts per sample were estimated from amplification of reference gene primers within the assay. Sequence reads were collapsed and filtered to measure the absolute abundance of every unique TCRbeta CDR3 rearrangement. For each sample, productive Simpson clonality was calculated as the square root of Simpson's diversity index over productive rearrangements. Sourced from immuneACCESS, this table was stored by TCRdb with only in-frame sequences that have V and J called. A share of the clones is absent; for the studies checked, an unresolved V gene accounts for under half, and the remainder has no known explanation. V and J calls and clone size come straight from that table; D and trimming were deduced from the DNA. In all, the sample holds 200,000 to 250,000 clones, and 84% of those were seen once. About 4% of the sample is held by the ten biggest clonotypes.

The CDR3 spans 11 residues, from the cysteine through the phenylalanine. This entry keeps only the CDR3 DNA: 33 bases, framed from base 1. CDR1 and CDR2 (MNHEY, SVGAGI) derive from the germline V gene. Trimming takes 4 bases from V and 3 bases from J, and the germline ends sit 3 bases apart. The sample taken for sequencing was peripheral blood. This chain joins TRBV6-5 to TRBJ1-1, with the D gene call left open. The TCR sequence derives from a middle-aged man with acute or convalescent COVID-19. Here is the DNA: TGTGCCAGCAGTTCATACACTGAAGCTTTCTTT. This sequence encodes CASSSYTEAFF.